The rows below give T cell receptor beta chains drawn from one sample of a study of tumor-infiltrating lymphocytes in primary liver carcinoma. TCRdb re-called the multiplex PCR reads with MiXCR, one entry per CDR3 protein. The top ten clones hold less than 30% of a sample with 40,000 to 55,000 distinct CDR3 sequences, roughly 70% of them seen once. Sequencing was done on a sample of liver tumor tissue from sampling region 5. Receptors originate from a man aged 40-50 years with primary liver carcinoma and hepatitis B virus infection. Each CDR3 is given with its conserved first and last residue. The D gene is left open where the match is weak. Clone size, where shown, is once, few, many, or a class for clones that have expanded.

d_call,j_call,v_call,clone_size,cdr3_aa,cdr3_nt
TRBD2,TRBJ2-3,TRBV24-1,-,CATSDFLTSGISTDRQYF,TGTGCCACCAGTGATTTCCTGACTAGCGGGATCAGCACAGATAGGCAGTATTTT
TRBD2,TRBJ2-5,TRBV28,-,CASKITSGRFYKQETQYF,TGTGCCAGCAAAATAACTAGCGGGAGGTTTTATAAGCAAGAGACCCAGTACTTC
-,TRBJ2-1,TRBV5-4,medium-sized,CAGEWYSYNEQFF,TGTGCCGGTGAGTGGTACTCCTACAATGAGCAGTTCTTC
-,TRBJ2-3,TRBV30,-,CAWNPDSTDTQYF,TGTGCCTGGAACCCGGACTCCACAGATACGCAATATTTT
-,TRBJ2-1,TRBV13,many,CASSLTGEQFF,TGTGCCAGCAGCTTAACCGGTGAGCAGTTCTTC
-,TRBJ1-3,TRBV6-5,-,CASRLTTVGNTIYF,TGTGCTAGCAGACTAACGACGGTAGGAAACACCATATATTTT
-,TRBJ2-3,TRBV9,-,CASRVTDGTDTQYF,TGTGCCAGCAGAGTCACGGATGGCACAGATACGCAGTATTTT
-,TRBJ2-1,TRBV7-9,-,CASSATRNEQFF,TGTGCCAGCAGCGCTACTAGGAATGAGCAGTTCTTC
-,TRBJ2-1,TRBV19,few,CASSSGLYNEQFF,TGTGCCAGTAGTAGCGGACTCTACAATGAGCAGTTCTTC
-,TRBJ2-2,TRBV10-3,-,CAISESRDDGELSF,TGTGCCATCAGTGAGTCCAGAGATGACGGGGAGCTGTCTTTT
-,TRBJ2-2,TRBV11-2,-,CASGLVALTGTGELFF,TGTGCCAGCGGCTTAGTGGCTCTAACGGGGACCGGGGAGCTGTTTTTT
TRBD1,TRBJ2-7,TRBV27,few,CASSFRQGAYEQYF,TGTGCCAGCAGTTTTCGACAGGGGGCCTACGAGCAGTACTTC
-,TRBJ1-5,TRBV29-1,-,CSVGVGSNQPQHF,TGCAGTGTTGGTGTCGGTAGCAATCAGCCCCAGCATTTT
-,TRBJ2-5,TRBV5-1,-,CASSMVGGDEAQYF,TGCGCCAGCAGCATGGTCGGCGGGGACGAGGCCCAGTACTTC
TRBD2,TRBJ2-1,TRBV20-1,-,CSARSRLAATYNEQFF,TGCAGTGCTAGATCCCGACTAGCGGCTACCTACAATGAGCAGTTCTTC
-,TRBJ2-5,TRBV6-1,-,CASRRVLGETQYF,TGTGCCAGCAGGAGAGTTCTAGGAGAGACCCAGTACTTC
TRBD1,TRBJ2-5,TRBV19,-,CASSGTGALETQYF,TGTGCCAGCTCCGGGACAGGGGCTTTGGAGACCCAGTACTTC
-,TRBJ2-1,TRBV29-1,-,CSVGRGPAYNEQFF,TGCAGCGTTGGTCGGGGACCAGCCTACAATGAGCAATTCTTC
-,TRBJ1-2,TRBV28,once,CASSYLDRRNYGYTF,TGTGCCAGCAGTTATCTCGATCGAAGAAACTATGGCTACACCTTC
TRBD2,TRBJ2-1,TRBV6-2/TRBV6-3,few,CASRAGLAGGTYNEQFF,TGTGCCAGCAGGGCGGGGCTAGCGGGAGGGACCTACAATGAGCAGTTCTTC
-,TRBJ1-6,TRBV11-2,medium-sized,CASSLGSPLHF,TGTGCCAGCAGCTTGGGATCACCCCTCCACTTT
-,TRBJ2-7,TRBV11-2,-,CASSLADIAYEQYF,TGTGCCAGCAGCCTAGCTGACATTGCCTACGAGCAGTACTTC
-,TRBJ1-6,TRBV6-1,-,CVSSERQGASPLHF,TGTGTCAGCAGTGAACGCCAGGGAGCCTCACCCCTCCACTTT
TRBD1,TRBJ2-7,TRBV28,once,CASSQDRDEQYF,TGTGCCAGCAGCCAGGACAGGGACGAGCAGTACTTC
-,TRBJ2-3,TRBV29-1,many,CSVPGGTSTDTQYF,TGCAGCGTCCCTGGGGGCACCAGCACAGATACGCAGTATTTT
TRBD2,TRBJ2-1,TRBV11-2,-,CASSYSSTSGSGGDFF,TGTGCCAGCAGCTACTCTTCAACTAGCGGGAGTGGAGGCGACTTCTTC
-,TRBJ1-6,TRBV4-1,-,CTSSQEGVKSPLHF,TGTACCAGCAGCCAAGAGGGGGTAAAGTCACCCCTCCACTTT
TRBD1,TRBJ2-7,TRBV6-1,-,CASNDRGLYEQYF,TGTGCCAGTAATGACAGGGGCCTCTATGAGCAGTACTTC
TRBD2,TRBJ2-1,TRBV20-1,many,CSARGTSSNEQFF,TGCAGTGCTAGGGGGACTAGTAGCAATGAGCAGTTCTTC
TRBD2,TRBJ2-4,TRBV11-1,-,CASSFPETSGTKNIRYF,TGTGCCAGCAGCTTTCCCGAGACTAGCGGGACCAAAAACATTCGGTACTTC
-,TRBJ2-3,TRBV11-3,-,CASCLEGRPRDTQYF,TGTGCTAGCTGCTTAGAGGGACGCCCCCGAGATACGCAGTATTTT
-,TRBJ2-1,TRBV11-2,-,CATGQDQPPYNEQFF,TGTGCCACTGGGCAAGACCAGCCACCCTACAATGAGCAGTTCTTC
TRBD2,TRBJ2-5,TRBV12-3/TRBV12-4,-,CASSFRVAGVPGETQYF,TGTGCCAGCAGTTTTCGAGTAGCGGGAGTACCGGGGGAGACCCAGTACTTC
-,TRBJ2-1,TRBV29-1,-,CSVRPPSSSYNDQFF,TGCAGCGTGAGGCCTCCCTCCAGCTCCTACAATGACCAGTTCTTC
TRBD2,TRBJ2-3,TRBV29-1,-,CSAGLAEDPDTQYF,TGCAGCGCGGGACTAGCGGAAGACCCAGATACGCAGTATTTT
-,TRBJ1-5,TRBV6-5,many,CASSYWGLGENQPQHF,TGTGCCAGCAGTTACTGGGGCTTAGGGGAAAATCAGCCCCAGCATTTT
-,TRBJ1-2,TRBV4-1,many,CASSQDGRDNYGYTF,TGCGCCAGCAGCCAAGATGGTAGGGATAACTATGGCTACACCTTC
-,TRBJ2-7,TRBV18,-,CASSPGSKNEQYF,TGTGCCAGCTCACCAGGATCGAAAAACGAGCAGTACTTC
-,TRBJ1-4,TRBV16,many,CASSQRETTNEKLFF,TGTGCCAGCAGCCAACGGGAAACAACTAATGAAAAACTGTTTTTT
-,TRBJ1-1,TRBV18,-,CASSPSKGLNTEAFF,TGTGCCAGCTCACCTAGTAAAGGGTTGAACACTGAAGCTTTCTTT
-,TRBJ2-5,TRBV11-2,-,CASSLERGTGTKYF,TGTGCCAGCAGCTTAGAAAGGGGCACTGGGACCAAGTACTTC
TRBD2,TRBJ2-3,TRBV7-8,many,CASSLAAGVAQATQYF,TGTGCCAGCAGCTTAGCGGCGGGGGTAGCTCAGGCCACGCAGTATTTT
-,TRBJ2-2,TRBV4-1,many,CASSPQGQTNTGELFF,TGCGCCAGCAGCCCACAGGGTCAGACGAACACCGGGGAGCTGTTTTTT
-,TRBJ2-7,TRBV29-1,-,CSVAQGRGHEQYF,TGCAGCGTTGCCCAAGGTAGGGGCCACGAGCAGTACTTC
TRBD2,TRBJ2-1,TRBV12-3/TRBV12-4,few,CATLAGLSYNEQFF,TGTGCCACGCTAGCGGGCCTCTCCTACAATGAGCAGTTCTTC
TRBD1,TRBJ1-2,TRBV28,many,CASSFRTGLRGYTF,TGTGCCAGCAGTTTTCGGACAGGCCTCCGAGGCTACACCTTC
-,TRBJ1-5,TRBV12-3/TRBV12-4,many,CASSLATSDQPQHF,TGTGCCAGCAGTTTAGCAACCTCAGATCAGCCCCAGCATTTT
TRBD1,TRBJ2-6,TRBV6-5,-,CASSLWTGMKAGANVLNF,TGTGCCAGCAGTCTTTGGACAGGAATGAAAGCCGGGGCCAACGTCCTGAATTTC
-,TRBJ1-6,TRBV12-3/TRBV12-4,-,CASSLGSVRVGSPLHF,TGTGCCAGCAGTCTAGGCTCGGTCAGGGTGGGATCACCCCTCCACTTT
-,TRBJ1-5,TRBV4-1,many,CASSHLGGGQPQHF,TGCGCCAGCAGCCACCTCGGGGGGGGGCAGCCCCAGCATTTT
-,TRBJ1-4,TRBV5-4,-,CASSPEEGNEKLLF,TGTGCCAGCAGCCCAGAAGAGGGCAATGAAAAGCTGCTTTTT
-,TRBJ2-5,TRBV10-3,-,CAICWGETRYF,TGTGCCATCTGTTGGGGGGAGACCCGGTACTTC
TRBD2,TRBJ2-3,TRBV6-2/TRBV6-3,-,CASCPGTSSTDTQYF,TGTGCCAGCTGTCCCGGGACTAGCAGCACAGATACTCAGTATTTT